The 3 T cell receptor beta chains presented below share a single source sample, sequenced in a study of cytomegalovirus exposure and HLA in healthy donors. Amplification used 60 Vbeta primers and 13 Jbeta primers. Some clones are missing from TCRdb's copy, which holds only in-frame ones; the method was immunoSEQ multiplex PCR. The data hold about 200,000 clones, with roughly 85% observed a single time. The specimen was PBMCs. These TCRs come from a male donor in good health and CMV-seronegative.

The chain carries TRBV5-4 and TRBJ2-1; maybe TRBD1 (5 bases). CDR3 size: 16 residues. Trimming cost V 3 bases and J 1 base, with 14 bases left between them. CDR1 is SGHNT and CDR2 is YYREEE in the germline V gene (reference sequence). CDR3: CASSSPPGISYNEQFF. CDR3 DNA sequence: TGTGCCAGCAGCTCCCCGCCAGGGATATCCTACAATGAGCAGTTCTTC.

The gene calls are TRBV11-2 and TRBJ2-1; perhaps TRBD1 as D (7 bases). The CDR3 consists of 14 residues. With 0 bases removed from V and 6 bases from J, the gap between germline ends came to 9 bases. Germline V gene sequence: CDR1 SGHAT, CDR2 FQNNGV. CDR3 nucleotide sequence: TGTGCCAGCAGCTTAGAGCAGGGGGGCAATGAGCAGTTCTTC. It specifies CASSLEQGGNEQFF.

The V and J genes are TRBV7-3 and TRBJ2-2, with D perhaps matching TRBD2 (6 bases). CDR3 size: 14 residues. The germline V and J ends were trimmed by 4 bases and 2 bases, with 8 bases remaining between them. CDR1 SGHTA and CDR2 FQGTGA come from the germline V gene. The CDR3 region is CASSSRGNTGELFF. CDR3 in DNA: TGTGCCAGCAGCTCGCGGGGAAACACCGGGGAGCTGTTTTTT. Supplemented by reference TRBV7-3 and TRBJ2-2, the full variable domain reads GAGVSQTPSNKVTEKGKYVELRCDPISGHTALYWYRQSLGQGPEFLIYFQGTGAADDSGLPNDRFFAVRPEGSVSTLKIQRTERGDSAVYLCASSSRGNTGELFFGEGSRLTVL.